Shown below are 13 T cell receptor beta chains from a single sample sequenced in a study of CD8 T cells in ankylosing spondylitis. TCRdb re-analysed the 5' RACE reads in MiXCR, keeping a single row per CDR3 protein. The sample has tens of thousands of distinct CDR3 sequences, under 7.5% seen once. Sequencing used synovial fluid, either unsorted or a sorted T cell fraction (not recorded which). These receptors were collected from a male donor with ankylosing spondylitis.

This clonotype has at least ten counts. The rearrangement joins TRBV4-1 to TRBJ1-3; no definite D call. The ends were cut back, 1 base at V and 9 bases at J, with 16 bases in the middle. Germline CDR1 is MGHRA and CDR2 is YSYEKL. The CDR3 covers 15 residues. The CDR3 spells CASSQVSDPRATIYF. For the CDR3, the DNA is TGCGCCAGCAGCCAAGTGTCCGATCCGAGGGCCACCATATATTTT.

This clonotype was counted many times. The chain couples TRBV10-2 to TRBJ2-4; 7 bases line up with TRBD2. The CDR3 has 17 amino acids. V gave up 0 bases and J gave up 0 bases; unmatched junction bases: 5. Per the germline V gene, CDR1 is WSHSY and CDR2 is SAAADI. CDR3 sequence reads: CASSESPLAEAKNIQYF. CDR3 DNA: TGCGCCAGCAGTGAGTCCCCCCTAGCGGAAGCCAAAAACATTCAGTACTTC.

This clonotype has at least ten counts. This sequence joins TRBV7-2 and TRBJ1-6; D possibly corresponds to TRBD1 (6 bases). The V gene lost 3 bases and the J gene lost 7 bases, with 13 bases spanning the gap. Germline V gene lookup returns CDR1 SGHTA and CDR2 FQGNSA. The CDR3 runs to 15 residues. The DNA of the CDR3 is TGTGCCAGCAGCTTTTCCAGCAGGGGCAATTCACCCCTCCACTTT. Amino acids: CASSFSSRGNSPLHF.

This clonotype has a handful of counts. CDR3 in DNA: TGCGCCAGCAGCTTGGGGGCGAATACACGCTATGGCTACACCTTC. It specifies CASSLGANTRYGYTF. The rearrangement links TRBV5-1 to TRBJ1-2, with D uncertain. V gave up 0 bases and J gave up 4 bases, with 13 bases separating them. There are 15 residues in the CDR3. The germline V gene encodes CDR1 SGHRS and CDR2 YFSETQ.

The chain links TRBV7-2 to TRBJ1-4; D ambiguous. CDR1 and CDR2 (germline): SGHTA, FQGNSA. The CDR3 has 13 amino acids. The V end lost 5 bases, the J end lost 8 bases, and 12 bases lay between the germline ends. For the CDR3, the DNA is TGTGCCAGCAGCCCAATCACCTGGGAAAAACTGTTTTTT. Translated, it gives CASSPITWEKLFF.

This clonotype has a count of ten or more. The chain employs TRBV4-2 and TRBJ2-1, with TRBD2 as a possible D gene (5 bases). Between the trimmed V and J ends, which lost 6 bases and 7 bases, there was a span of 19 bases. The germline V gene encodes CDR1 LGHNA and CDR2 YNFKEQ. This CDR3 has 15 amino acids. The CDR3 protein is CASSQPVPRGNEQFF. The CDR3 coding sequence is TGTGCCAGCAGTCAACCGGTCCCACGCGGGAATGAGCAGTTCTTC.

This clonotype was picked up many times. V usage is TRBV4-3 and J usage is TRBJ2-3; TRBD2 matches at 8 bases. The CDR3 is 16 residues long. The germline V gene has CDR1 LGHNA and CDR2 YSLEER. V lost 4 bases, J lost 4 bases, and 10 bases stayed unmatched. The CDR3 DNA reads as TGCGCCAGCAGCCGGCGGAGCGGGAGTCCATCAGATACGCAGTATTTT. Translated: CASSRRSGSPSDTQYF.

In its sample, this clonotype was seen many times. The rearrangement links TRBV12-3 or TRBV12-4 to TRBJ2-7; D gene ambiguous. This CDR3 comprises 14 residues. V was cut by 6 bases and J by 3 bases, with 15 bases left in between. The CDR3, as DNA: TGTGCCAGCAGCCCCTCGGGTAACCGCTACGAGCAGTACTTC. This sequence encodes CASSPSGNRYEQYF.

This clonotype occurred many times. V usage is TRBV20-1 and J usage is TRBJ2-5; TRBD2 might be the D (5 bases). There are 15 residues in the CDR3. Germline CDR1 is DFQATT and CDR2 is SNEGSKA (reference sequence). Trimming removed 1 base from V and 5 bases from J, with 17 bases in between. CDR3 DNA sequence: TGCAGTGCTAGAGCCCAACTAGGCCCTTTGGAGACCCAGTACTTC. Amino acid sequence: CSARAQLGPLETQYF.

This clonotype was seen many times. The chain recombines TRBV12-3 or TRBV12-4 with TRBJ2-3, with 8 bases that match TRBD2. The CDR3 spans 20 residues. With 4 bases clipped from V and 0 bases from J, the junction kept 18 bases outside the gene matches. The CDR3 protein is CASSSSRWASGSTSTDTQYF. The CDR3, as DNA: TGTGCCAGCAGTTCCTCCCGTTGGGCTAGCGGGTCTACTAGCACAGATACGCAGTATTTT.

This clonotype was counted at least ten times. V is TRBV28 and J is TRBJ2-7; D is ambiguous. Trimming removed 4 bases from V and 13 bases from J, with 8 bases in between. Germline V gives CDR1 MDHEN, CDR2 SYDVKM. The length of the CDR3 is 9 residues. The CDR3 region is CASSYPLYF. Here the CDR3 DNA reads TGTGCCAGCAGTTACCCCCTTTACTTC.

Sample share makes this clonotype medium-sized. The gene calls are TRBV12-3 or TRBV12-4 and TRBJ2-3; tentatively, D is TRBD2 (6 bases). The CDR3 is 15 amino acids. V was trimmed by 1 base and J by 4 bases, leaving 12 bases between them. CDR3: CASSLERGRSDTQYF. The DNA for the CDR3 is TGTGCCAGCAGTTTAGAACGTGGGAGGTCAGATACGCAGTATTTT.

This clonotype appeared a few times. This rearrangement joins TRBV10-3 to TRBJ2-1; D possibly matches TRBD1 or TRBD2 (6 bases each). The CDR3 has 11 residues. V lost 11 bases to trimming and J lost 5 bases, with 10 bases between them. Germline loops: CDR1 ENHRY, CDR2 SYGVKD. The CDR3 bases are TGTGCCGGGGGGCTAAACAATGAGCAGTTCTTC. This gives the protein CAGGLNNEQFF.